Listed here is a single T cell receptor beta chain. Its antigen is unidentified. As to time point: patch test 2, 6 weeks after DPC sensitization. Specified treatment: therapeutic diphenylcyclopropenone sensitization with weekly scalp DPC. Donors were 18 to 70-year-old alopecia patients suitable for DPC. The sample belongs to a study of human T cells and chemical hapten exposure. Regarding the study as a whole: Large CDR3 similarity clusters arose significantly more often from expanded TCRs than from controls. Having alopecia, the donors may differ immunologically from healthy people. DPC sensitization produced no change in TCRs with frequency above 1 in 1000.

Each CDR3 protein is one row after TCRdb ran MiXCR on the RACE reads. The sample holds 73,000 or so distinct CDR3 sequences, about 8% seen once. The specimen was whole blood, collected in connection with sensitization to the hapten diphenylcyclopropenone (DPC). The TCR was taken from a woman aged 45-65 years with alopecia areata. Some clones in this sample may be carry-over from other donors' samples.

The CDR3 DNA sequence: TGTGCCAGCACCGCCGGACAGGGGGCTTACACTGAAGCTTTCTTT. Its protein is CASTAGQGAYTEAFF. The chain employs TRBV6-1 and TRBJ1-1; 11 bases fit TRBD1. Germline V gene data show CDR1 as MNHNS and CDR2 as SASEGT. CDR3 length: 15 amino acids. V trimming: 7 bases; J trimming: 3 bases; junction bases outside the gene matches: 7.